This T cell receptor beta chain was found in a study of T cells in Graves' hyperthyroidism and ophthalmopathy. Diagnosis relied on clinical symptoms, serum thyroxine and TRAb, thyroid ultrasound and orbital computed tomography. The CDR3 is 15 residues long. Germline trimming cut 5 bases from V and 4 bases from J; bases unmatched to any gene: 12. CDR1 is DFQATT and CDR2 is SNEGSKA in the germline V gene (reference sequence). Authors of the study amplified TCR beta CDR3 regions from RNA transcripts. First-round RT-PCR targeting the TCR CDR3 was performed with the HTBI primer set. TCRdb reprocessed the multiplex PCR reads with MiXCR, giving one entry per CDR3 protein. The profile covers 500,000 to 750,000 distinct CDR3 sequences, with more than 13% appearing a single time and less than 9% taken by the ten largest. Study results and caveats: Through a model of 13 V-J features, ophthalmopathy was separated from stable hyperthyroidism.

This clonotype was observed many times. Its matching antigen is unknown. The chain combines TRBV20-1 with TRBJ2-5, with 8 bases aligning to TRBD2. The sample taken for sequencing was blood. This clonotype was sampled from a woman aged 18-29 years with Graves' ophthalmopathy. The CDR3: CSADNPLRGGETQYF. The CDR3 DNA sequence: TGCAGTGCTGATAATCCTCTCCGGGGGGGAGAGACCCAGTACTTC.